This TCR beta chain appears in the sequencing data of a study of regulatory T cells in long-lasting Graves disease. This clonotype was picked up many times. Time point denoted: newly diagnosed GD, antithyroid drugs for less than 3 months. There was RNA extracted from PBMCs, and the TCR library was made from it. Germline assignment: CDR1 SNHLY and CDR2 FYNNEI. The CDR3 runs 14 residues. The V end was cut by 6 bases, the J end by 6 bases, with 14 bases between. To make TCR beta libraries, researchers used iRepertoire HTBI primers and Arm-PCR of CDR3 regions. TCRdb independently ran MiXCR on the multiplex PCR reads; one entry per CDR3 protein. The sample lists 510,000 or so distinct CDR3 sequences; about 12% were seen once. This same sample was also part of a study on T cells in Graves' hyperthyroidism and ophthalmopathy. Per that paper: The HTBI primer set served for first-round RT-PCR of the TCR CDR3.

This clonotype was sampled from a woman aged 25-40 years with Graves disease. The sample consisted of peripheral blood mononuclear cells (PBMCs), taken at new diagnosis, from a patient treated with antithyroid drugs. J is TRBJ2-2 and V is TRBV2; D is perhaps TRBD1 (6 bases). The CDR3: CASSPQQGAGELFF. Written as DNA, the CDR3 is TGTGCCAGCAGCCCCCAACAGGGCGCCGGGGAGCTGTTTTTT.